This T cell receptor (beta chain) was recovered during a study of T cell repertoires in cytomegalovirus infection. At the level of the study: CMV infection together with matching HLA type was indicated by public TCR beta signatures. General study results and limits: What dominated the ex vivo response were HLA-C-restricted CMV-specific TCR beta clonotypes. Carriers of CMV and the relevant HLA type were discriminated by public TCR beta frequency.

One entry per CDR3 protein results from TCRdb running MiXCR on the reads. The data contain about 210,000 distinct CDR3 sequences, 6.5% of them singletons. This clonotype was picked up many times. Its specificity is not known. The specimen sequenced was PBMCs. The sequence was collected from a human donor in good health (CMV status not recorded). Some clones in this sample may be carry-over from other donors' samples.

CDR3 protein: CASSLEQSTGELFF. In DNA form, the CDR3 reads TGTGCCAGCAGCTTAGAGCAGTCCACCGGGGAGCTGTTTTTT. The rearrangement uses TRBV11-1 and TRBJ2-2; D is unresolved. This CDR3 comprises 14 residues. The V end was cut by 1 base, the J end by 4 bases, with 7 bases between. Germline loops: CDR1 SGHAT, CDR2 FQDESV (reference sequence).